Listed below are T cell receptor beta chains from one sample, sequenced in a study of cytomegalovirus exposure and HLA in healthy donors. Profiling relied on immunoSEQ multiplex PCR, and the TCRdb table lists in-frame clones only, not all of them. This specimen shows just over 60,000 clones; the ten leading clones hold 5.3%. Sequenced input: PBMCs. Receptor source: a man younger than 45 in good health and CMV-seropositive. Each CDR3 is given with its conserved first and last residue. The D gene is left open where the match is weak.

TRBJ1-2 | - | TRBV21-1 | CASSISERNGYTF | TGTGCCAGCAGCATTTCAGAGCGAAATGGCTACACCTTC
TRBJ1-2 | - | TRBV6-5 | CASGQYYGYTF | TGTGCCAGCGGACAGTACTATGGCTACACCTTC
TRBJ2-5 | TRBD2 | TRBV5-6 | CASSLRLADLQETQYF | TGTGCCAGCAGCTTGCGACTAGCGGACCTCCAAGAGACCCAGTACTTC
TRBJ2-1 | - | TRBV4-1 | CASSQGPVTYNEQFF | TGCGCCAGCAGCCAAGGCCCCGTAACTTACAATGAGCAGTTCTTC
TRBJ1-2 | TRBD1 | TRBV6-1 | CASITGVDYGYTF | TGTGCCAGCATCACAGGGGTGGACTATGGCTACACCTTC
TRBJ1-4 | - | TRBV30 | CAWSQGQVTNEKLFF | TGTGCCTGGAGTCAAGGACAAGTAACTAATGAAAAACTGTTTTTT
TRBJ2-5 | TRBD1 | TRBV27 | CASSTRDRGRETQYF | TGTGCCAGCAGCACCCGGGACAGGGGGCGTGAGACCCAGTACTTC
TRBJ2-7 | TRBD2 | TRBV30 | CSGRVAYEQYF | TGTTCAGGGAGGGTCGCCTACGAGCAGTACTTC
TRBJ1-2 | TRBD1 | TRBV9 | CASSAPGGFRGYTF | TGTGCCAGCAGCGCTCCAGGGGGCTTTCGGGGCTACACCTTC
TRBJ1-1 | TRBD1 | TRBV11-2 | CASSLRFGTVTEDFF | TGTGCCAGCAGCTTAAGGTTCGGGACAGTCACTGAAGATTTCTTT
TRBJ2-7 | - | TRBV5-1 | CASSPDGWTDSYEQYF | TGCGCCAGCAGCCCGGACGGTTGGACAGACTCCTACGAGCAGTACTTC
TRBJ2-1 | TRBD2 | TRBV13 | CASSPAGAHYNEQFF | TGTGCCAGCAGCCCAGCGGGAGCACACTACAATGAGCAGTTCTTC
TRBJ2-1 | TRBD2 | TRBV2 | CASSDGRRGGNEQFF | TGTGCCAGCAGTGACGGCCGGAGGGGAGGGAATGAGCAGTTCTTC